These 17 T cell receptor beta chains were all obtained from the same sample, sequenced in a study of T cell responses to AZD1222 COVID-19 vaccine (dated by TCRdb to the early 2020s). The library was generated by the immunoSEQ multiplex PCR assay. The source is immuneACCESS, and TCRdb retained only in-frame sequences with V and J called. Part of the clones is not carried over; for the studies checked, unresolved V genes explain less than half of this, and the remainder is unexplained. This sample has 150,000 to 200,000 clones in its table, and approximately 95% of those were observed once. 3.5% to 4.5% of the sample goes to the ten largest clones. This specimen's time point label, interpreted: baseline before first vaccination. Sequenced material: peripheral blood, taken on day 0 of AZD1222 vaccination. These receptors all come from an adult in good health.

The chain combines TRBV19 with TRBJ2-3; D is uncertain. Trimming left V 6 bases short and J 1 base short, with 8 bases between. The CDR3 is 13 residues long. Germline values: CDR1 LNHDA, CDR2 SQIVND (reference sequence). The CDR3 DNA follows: TGTGCCAGTAGGCCTCTAGGCACAGATACGCAGTATTTT. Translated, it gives CASRPLGTDTQYF.

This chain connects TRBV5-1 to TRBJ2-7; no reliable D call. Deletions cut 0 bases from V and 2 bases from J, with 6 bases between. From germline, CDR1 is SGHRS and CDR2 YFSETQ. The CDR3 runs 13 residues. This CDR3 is CASSLVGPYEQYF. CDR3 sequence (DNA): TGCGCCAGCAGCTTGGTCGGGCCCTACGAGCAGTACTTC.

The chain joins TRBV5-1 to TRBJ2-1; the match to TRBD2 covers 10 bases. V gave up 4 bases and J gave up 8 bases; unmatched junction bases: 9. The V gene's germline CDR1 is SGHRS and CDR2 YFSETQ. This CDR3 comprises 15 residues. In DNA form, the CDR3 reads TGCGCCAGCAGCCCAGCCGGGACTAGCGTCGATGAGCAGTTCTTC. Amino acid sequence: CASSPAGTSVDEQFF.

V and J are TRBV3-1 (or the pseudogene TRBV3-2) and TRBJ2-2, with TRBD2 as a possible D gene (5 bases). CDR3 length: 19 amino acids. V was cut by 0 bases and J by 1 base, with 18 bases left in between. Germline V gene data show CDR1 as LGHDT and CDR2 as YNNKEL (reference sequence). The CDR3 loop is CASSQDWFLGSRNTGELFF. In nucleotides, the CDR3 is TGTGCCAGCAGCCAAGACTGGTTTTTAGGGAGTAGGAACACCGGGGAGCTGTTTTTT.

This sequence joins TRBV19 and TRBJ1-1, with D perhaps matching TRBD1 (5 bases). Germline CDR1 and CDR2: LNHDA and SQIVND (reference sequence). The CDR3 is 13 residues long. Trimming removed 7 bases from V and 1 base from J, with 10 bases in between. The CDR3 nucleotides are TGTGCCAGTACCACTGGGGGGAACACTGAAGCTTTCTTT. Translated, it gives CASTTGGNTEAFF.

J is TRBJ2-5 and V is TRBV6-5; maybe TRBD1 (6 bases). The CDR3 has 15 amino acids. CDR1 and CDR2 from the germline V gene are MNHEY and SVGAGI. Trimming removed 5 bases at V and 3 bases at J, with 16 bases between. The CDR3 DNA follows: TGTGCCAGCAGTATAAGGGGGAGCAGAGAAGAGACCCAGTACTTC. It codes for CASSIRGSREETQYF.

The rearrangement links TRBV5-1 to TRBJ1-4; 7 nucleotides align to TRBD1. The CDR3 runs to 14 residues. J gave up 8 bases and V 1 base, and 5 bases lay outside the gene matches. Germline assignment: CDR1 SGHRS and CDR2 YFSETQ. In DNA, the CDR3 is TGCGCCAGCAGCTTGACTCAACAGGGGGAAAAACTGTTTTTT. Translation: CASSLTQQGEKLFF.

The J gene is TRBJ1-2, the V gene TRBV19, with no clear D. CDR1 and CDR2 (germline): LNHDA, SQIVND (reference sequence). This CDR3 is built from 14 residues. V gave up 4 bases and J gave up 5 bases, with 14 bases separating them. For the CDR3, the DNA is TGTGCCAGTAGTAAAAACGAGGACGGTTATGGCTACACCTTC. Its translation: CASSKNEDGYGYTF.

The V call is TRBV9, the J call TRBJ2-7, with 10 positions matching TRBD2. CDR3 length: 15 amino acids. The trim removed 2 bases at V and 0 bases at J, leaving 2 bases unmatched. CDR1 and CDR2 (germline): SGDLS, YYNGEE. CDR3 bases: TGTGCCAGCAGCGTTGGACTAGCGGCCTCCTACGAGCAGTACTTC. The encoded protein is CASSVGLAASYEQYF.

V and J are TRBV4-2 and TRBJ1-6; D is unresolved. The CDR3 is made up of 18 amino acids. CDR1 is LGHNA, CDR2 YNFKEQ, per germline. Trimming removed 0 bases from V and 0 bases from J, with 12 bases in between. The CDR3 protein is CASSQDRSQSSYNSPLHF. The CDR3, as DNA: TGTGCCAGCAGCCAAGATCGCAGCCAGAGCTCCTATAATTCACCCCTCCACTTT.

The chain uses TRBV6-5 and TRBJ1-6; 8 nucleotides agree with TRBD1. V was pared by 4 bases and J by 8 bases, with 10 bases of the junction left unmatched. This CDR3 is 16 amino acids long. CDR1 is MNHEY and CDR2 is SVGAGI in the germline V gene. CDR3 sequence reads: CASSSWTGQLYSPLHF. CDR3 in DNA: TGTGCCAGCAGTTCCTGGACAGGGCAGCTGTATTCACCCCTCCACTTT.

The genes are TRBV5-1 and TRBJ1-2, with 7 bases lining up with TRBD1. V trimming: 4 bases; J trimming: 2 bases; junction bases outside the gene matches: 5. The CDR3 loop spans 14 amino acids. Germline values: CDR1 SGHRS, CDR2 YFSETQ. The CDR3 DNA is TGCGCCAGCAGCCGATGGGACAGCAACTATGGCTACACCTTC. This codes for CASSRWDSNYGYTF.

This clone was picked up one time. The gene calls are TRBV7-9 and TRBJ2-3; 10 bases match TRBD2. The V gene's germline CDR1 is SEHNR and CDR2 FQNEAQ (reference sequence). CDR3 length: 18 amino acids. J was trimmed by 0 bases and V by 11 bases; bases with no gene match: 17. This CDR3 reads CAAGGPWASGSSTDTQYF. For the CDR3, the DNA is TGTGCCGCGGGGGGGCCTTGGGCTAGCGGGAGCAGCACAGATACGCAGTATTTT.

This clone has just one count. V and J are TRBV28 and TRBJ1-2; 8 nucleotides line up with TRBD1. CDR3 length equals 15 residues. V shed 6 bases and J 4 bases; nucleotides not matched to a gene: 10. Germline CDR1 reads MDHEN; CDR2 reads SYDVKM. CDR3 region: CASRETGAEAYGYTF. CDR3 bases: TGTGCCAGCAGGGAGACAGGGGCCGAAGCCTATGGCTACACCTTC.

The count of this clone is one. This CDR3 reads CASGRTGSYGYTF. The CDR3 nucleotides read TGTGCCAGCGGCCGGACAGGGAGCTATGGCTACACCTTC. The chain combines TRBV12-3 or TRBV12-4 with TRBJ1-2, with 8 bases identical to TRBD1. The CDR3 sequence is 13 residues long. The junction had 6 bases not matched to a gene; V was cut back by 8 bases and J by 4 bases.

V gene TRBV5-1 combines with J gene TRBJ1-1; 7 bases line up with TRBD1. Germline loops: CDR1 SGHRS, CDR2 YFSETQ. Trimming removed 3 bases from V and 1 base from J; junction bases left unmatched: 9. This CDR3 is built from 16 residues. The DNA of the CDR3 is TGCGCCAGCAGCTCGGCCCCAGGGGGGGGGAACACTGAAGCTTTCTTT. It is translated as CASSSAPGGGNTEAFF.

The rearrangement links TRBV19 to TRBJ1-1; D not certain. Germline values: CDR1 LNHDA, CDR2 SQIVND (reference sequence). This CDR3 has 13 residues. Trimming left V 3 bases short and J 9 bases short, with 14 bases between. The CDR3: CASSMGYWRKAFF. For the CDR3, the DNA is TGTGCCAGTAGTATGGGGTATTGGAGGAAAGCTTTCTTT.